The 10 T cell receptor beta chains presented below share a single source sample, sequenced in a study of blood T cell repertoires in COVID-19. Clones were sequenced by immunoSEQ multiplex PCR, and TCRdb holds only the in-frame ones, with some missing. Of 280,000 or so clones in the sample, approximately 89% were seen once. Specimen: peripheral blood. The source is a woman aged 55-70 years with acute or convalescent COVID-19.

The sample holds one count of this clone. The chain has TRBV18 and TRBJ1-1; no clear D. CDR1 is KGHSH and CDR2 is LQKENI in the germline V gene. The CDR3 sequence is 14 residues long. Trimming cost V 0 bases and J 4 bases, with 9 bases left between them. The CDR3 is CASSPPQGVTEAFF. CDR3 nucleotides: TGTGCCAGCTCACCACCCCAAGGAGTCACTGAAGCTTTCTTT.

The CDR3 protein is CASSLISNSPLHF. CDR3 bases: TGTGCCAGCAGTTTAATTTCGAATTCACCCCTCCACTTT. The chain uses TRBV27 and TRBJ1-6; D is unresolved. V dropped 2 bases and J dropped 7 bases, with 6 bases sitting between them. CDR3 size: 13 residues. Germline values: CDR1 MNHEY, CDR2 SMNVEV (reference sequence).

The rearrangement joins TRBV27 to TRBJ2-1, with a tentative D call TRBD2 (5 bases). Germline V gene lookup returns CDR1 MNHEY and CDR2 SMNVEV (reference sequence). The CDR3 runs to 16 residues. Trimming stripped 6 bases from V and 5 bases from J, with 20 bases between. The DNA for the CDR3 is TGTGCCAGCAGCTCCATTGGGCGGGCTTACAACAATGAGCAGTTCTTC. Its translation is CASSSIGRAYNNEQFF.

This clone has just one count. The chain couples TRBV7-8 to TRBJ1-1; D gene ambiguous. The CDR3 extends over 14 amino acids. Germline-derived CDR1 and CDR2 are SGHVS and FQNEAQ. V gave up 2 bases and J gave up 4 bases, with 11 bases separating them. For the CDR3, the DNA is TGTGCCAGCAGCTTACGACCTAGTAGCACTGAAGCTTTCTTT. This gives the protein CASSLRPSSTEAFF.

CDR3 coding DNA: TGCAGTGCTAGTAACAGGGAGAGGTCTGAGGGCTACACCTTC. Its protein product is CSASNRERSEGYTF. The chain uses TRBV20-1 and TRBJ1-2; a weak D match, TRBD1 (6 bases). Trimming took 3 bases from V and 8 from J, leaving 19 bases between them. The CDR3 loop spans 14 amino acids. CDR1 DFQATT and CDR2 SNEGSKA come from the germline V gene (reference sequence).

The V call is TRBV7-3, the J call TRBJ1-2; TRBD1 might be the D (6 bases). CDR1 is SGHTA, CDR2 FQGTGA, per germline. This CDR3 contains 13 residues. V was clipped by 3 bases and J by 8 bases, with 13 bases between them. Here the CDR3 reads CASSFGQGQGYTF. CDR3 bases: TGTGCCAGCAGCTTCGGGCAGGGGCAGGGCTACACCTTC.

The chain recombines TRBV3-1 (or the pseudogene TRBV3-2) with TRBJ2-1; perhaps TRBD2 as D (6 bases). With 0 bases removed from V and 7 bases from J, the gap between germline ends came to 13 bases. Germline V lookup: CDR1 LGHDT, CDR2 YNNKEL (reference sequence). The CDR3 consists of 15 residues. This CDR3 reads CASSQDSGPGNEQFF. CDR3 DNA: TGTGCCAGCAGCCAAGATAGCGGCCCAGGGAATGAGCAGTTCTTC.

The rearrangement joins TRBV19 to TRBJ1-6; 7 positions match TRBD1. CDR1 and CDR2 from the germline V gene are LNHDA and SQIVND (reference sequence). J was trimmed by 8 bases and V by 5 bases; bases with no gene match: 3. The CDR3 loop spans 13 amino acids. CDR3: CASSEGADSPLHF. The CDR3 DNA sequence: TGTGCCAGTAGTGAGGGGGCGGATTCACCCCTCCACTTT.

V and J are TRBV10-3 and TRBJ1-2, with 9 bases lining up with TRBD1. The CDR3 is 14 residues long. V gave up 6 bases and J gave up 3 bases; unmatched junction bases: 5. Germline loops: CDR1 ENHRY, CDR2 SYGVKD. The CDR3, as DNA: TGTGCCATCAGCGGGACAGGGAGAGACTATGGCTACACCTTC. Residues: CAISGTGRDYGYTF.

V and J are TRBV11-3 and TRBJ2-3; D ambiguous. There are 12 residues in the CDR3. With 4 bases removed from V and 2 bases from J, the gap between germline ends came to 4 bases. The germline gives CDR1 SGHNT, CDR2 YENEEA. As DNA, the CDR3 is TGTGCCAGCAGCTCGGTCACAGATACGCAGTATTTT. Translating gives CASSSVTDTQYF.